This T cell receptor (beta chain) was found in a study of response to subunit inactivated influenza vaccine. TCRdb called the RT-PCR reads again in MiXCR, with one record for every CDR3 protein. The repertoire holds about 520,000 distinct CDR3 sequences, with 25% as singletons. General study findings and limits: After each seasonal influenza vaccination, few new T cells are recruited, the authors suggested.

On this clonotype: Its antigen is not identified.

This sequence was found in a man aged 45-65 years who received an inactivated influenza vaccine. The source was CD4+ T cells sorted from PBMCs, collected 4 to 6 days after vaccination.

The CDR3 reads CASRSSENTEAFF. The DNA for the CDR3 is TGTGCCAGCAGGAGTTCAGAGAACACTGAAGCTTTCTTT. The chain employs TRBV12-3 or TRBV12-4 and TRBJ1-1, with no clear D. The CDR3 extends over 13 amino acids. Trimming took off 6 bases at V and 1 base at J, with 9 bases between the two ends.